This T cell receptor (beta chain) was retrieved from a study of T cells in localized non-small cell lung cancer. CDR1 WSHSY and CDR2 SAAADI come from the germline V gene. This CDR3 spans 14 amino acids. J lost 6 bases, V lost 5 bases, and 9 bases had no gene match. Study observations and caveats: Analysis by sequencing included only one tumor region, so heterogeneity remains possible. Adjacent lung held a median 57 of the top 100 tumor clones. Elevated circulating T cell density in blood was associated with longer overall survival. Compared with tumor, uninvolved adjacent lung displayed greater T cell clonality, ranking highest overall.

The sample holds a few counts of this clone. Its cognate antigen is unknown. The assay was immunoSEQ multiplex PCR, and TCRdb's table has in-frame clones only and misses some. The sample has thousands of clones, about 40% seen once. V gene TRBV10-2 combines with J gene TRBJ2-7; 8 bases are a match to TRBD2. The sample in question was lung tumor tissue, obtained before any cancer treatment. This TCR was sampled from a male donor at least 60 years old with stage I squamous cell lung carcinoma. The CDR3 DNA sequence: TGCGCCAGCAGTCAAAGCGGGAGAGGACGCGAGCAGTACTTC. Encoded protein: CASSQSGRGREQYF.